This TCR delta chain was profiled in a study of gamma-delta T cells after stem cell transplantation. On this clone: A far larger clone differs by one base, so this is likely a read error.

TCRdb reanalyzed the RT-PCR reads using CATT. The sample records some 1,700 delta-chain clones, 4% to 5.5% being singletons. Germline V CDR1 and CDR2: GEAIGNYY, EKD. Trimming left V 0 bases short and J 0 bases short, with 25 bases between. The CDR3 covers 20 residues. The chain couples TRDV2 to TRDJ1; possibly TRDD3 for D (7 bases). The clonotype originates from a human donor. It is not recorded whose cells these are; they may come from a transplant donor. Sequencing was carried out using gamma-delta T cells. Written as DNA, the CDR3 is TGTGCCTGTGACACCCTTCCCTCCCTTCCCCTGGGGGCCCACACCGATAAACTCATCTTT. Translating it yields CACDTLPSLPLGAHTDKLIF.